These 19 T cell receptor beta chains originate from one sample sequenced in a study of beta chain features in type 1 diabetes. Findings and limits, study-wide: In all four CD4+ subsets, TCRB CDR3 length was significantly, moderately reduced in type 1 diabetes.

These receptors' targets are unknown. TCRB transcripts that were expressed got sequenced, as all of the isolated RNA had been reverse transcribed. Using immunoSEQ multiplex PCR, the repertoire was profiled, and TCRdb retains in-frame clones only, with some absent. Of hundreds of thousands of clones in the sample, around 12% were seen once. The sample was naive CD4+ T cells from blood. These receptors originate from a woman younger than 35 with type 1 diabetes.

This clone has more than one count but fewer than ten. The rearrangement links TRBV9 to TRBJ2-7; weak D call: TRBD2 (5 bases). From germline, CDR1 is SGDLS and CDR2 YYNGEE. Trimming pared 2 bases from V and 2 bases from J, leaving 14 bases between. This CDR3 has 15 amino acids. CDR3 sequence (DNA): TGTGCCAGCAGCGTCGAGAGCGGTTTCCCCTACGAGCAGTACTTC. Its translation: CASSVESGFPYEQYF.

This clone was observed a handful of times. The chain combines TRBV7-9 with TRBJ1-5, with D hard to call. In germline, CDR1 is SEHNR, CDR2 FQNEAQ (reference sequence). The CDR3 is 15 residues long. Deletions cut 1 base from V and 2 bases from J, with 9 bases between. CDR3 in DNA: TGTGCCAGCAGCTTAGACGCCGGTGGCAATCAGCCCCAGCATTTT. Encoded protein: CASSLDAGGNQPQHF.

Only a few counts were recorded for this clone. The chain couples TRBV7-9 to TRBJ2-5, with 8 bases aligning to TRBD1. Germline assignment: CDR1 SEHNR and CDR2 FQNEAQ (reference sequence). With V trimmed by 3 bases and J by 2 bases, 5 bases remained unmatched. This CDR3 spans 15 amino acids. CDR3 nucleotides: TGTGCCAGCAGCTTCGATTGGGACAGGCAAGAGACCCAGTACTTC. Translating it yields CASSFDWDRQETQYF.

On this clone itself: Within the sample, other DNA sequences also encode this same CDR3. This chain joins TRBV6-5 and TRBJ2-7; 9 positions agree with TRBD1. The length of the CDR3 is 15 residues. J gave up 2 bases and V 0 bases, and 2 bases lay outside the gene matches. Germline CDR1 is MNHEY and CDR2 is SVGAGI. The CDR3 sequence: CASSYSGQGAYEQYF. CDR3 sequence (DNA): TGTGCCAGCAGTTACTCGGGACAGGGAGCCTACGAGCAGTACTTC.

Only a few counts were recorded for this clone. The V gene is TRBV7-3, the J gene TRBJ2-3; no firm D call. Germline V gene sequence: CDR1 SGHTA, CDR2 FQGTGA. The length of the CDR3 is 14 residues. Trimming took 4 bases from V and 5 from J, leaving 13 bases between them. The chain's CDR3 is CASSSRRSEDTQYF. CDR3 coding DNA: TGTGCCAGCAGCTCCCGGCGGAGTGAAGATACGCAGTATTTT.

This clone turned up a few times. The chain couples TRBV4-2 to TRBJ2-7, with D possibly matching TRBD2 (5 bases). Trimming left V 2 bases short and J 2 bases short, with 7 bases between. Germline CDR1 reads LGHNA; CDR2 reads YNFKEQ. The CDR3 is 13 amino acids. CDR3 in DNA: TGTGCCAGCAGCCAACTCGGGACCTACGAGCAGTACTTC. This encodes CASSQLGTYEQYF.

This clone was seen a handful of times. The V and J genes are TRBV13 and TRBJ2-3, with D perhaps matching TRBD1 (5 bases). This CDR3 spans 13 amino acids. The ends were cut back, 2 bases at V and 3 bases at J, with 6 bases in the middle. Germline-derived CDR1 and CDR2 are PRHDT and FYEKMQ (reference sequence). The CDR3: CASSLRGTDTQYF. The CDR3 DNA follows: TGTGCCAGCAGCTTAAGGGGAACAGATACGCAGTATTTT.

This clone was seen a few times. The J gene is TRBJ1-3, the V gene TRBV27; maybe TRBD1 (6 bases). This CDR3 contains 16 residues. Germline assignment: CDR1 MNHEY and CDR2 SMNVEV (reference sequence). V shed 4 bases and J shed 1 base, with 14 bases lying between them. The DNA of the CDR3 is TGTGCCAGCAGTTCACAGGGAGCACGATCTGGAAACACCATATATTTT. It encodes CASSSQGARSGNTIYF.

This clone occurred a few times. The chain recombines TRBV7-2 with TRBJ2-7; tentatively, D is TRBD1 (6 bases). Trimming took 6 bases from V and 4 from J, leaving 13 bases between them. Germline-derived CDR1 and CDR2 are SGHTA and FQGNSA. The CDR3 runs to 13 residues. This CDR3 reads CASSTTGPYEQYF. The CDR3 region has the DNA TGTGCCAGCAGTACTACAGGGCCTTACGAGCAGTACTTC.

For the CDR3, the DNA is TGCGCCAGCAGCTTGGTTGGAGGTCCTGGTGGCTACACCTTC. Translated, it gives CASSLVGGPGGYTF. This chain joins TRBV5-1 and TRBJ1-2; D unclear. The CDR3 covers 14 residues. Between the trimmed V and J ends, which lost 0 bases and 7 bases, there was a span of 13 bases. CDR1 and CDR2 (germline): SGHRS, YFSETQ.

The rearrangement joins TRBV19 to TRBJ1-1; possibly TRBD1 for D (5 bases). The CDR3 runs 14 residues. Germline V CDR1 and CDR2: LNHDA, SQIVND (reference sequence). The germline V and J ends were trimmed by 5 bases and 4 bases, with 14 bases remaining between them. The CDR3 loop reads CASSYPSGRTEAFF. The CDR3 coding sequence is TGTGCCAGTAGTTACCCCTCAGGGCGCACTGAAGCTTTCTTT.

Only a few counts were recorded for this clone. The V gene is TRBV29-1, the J gene TRBJ2-7; 9 bases are shared with TRBD2. Germline lookup yields CDR1 SQVTM and CDR2 ANQGSEA. CDR3 length equals 15 residues. V shed 3 bases and J 1 base; nucleotides not matched to a gene: 7. The CDR3 loop reads CSVDLASGTSYEQYF. The CDR3 coding sequence is TGCAGCGTTGATTTGGCTAGCGGGACGTCCTACGAGCAGTACTTC.

This clone was counted a few times. The chain uses TRBV15 and TRBJ1-2; D call uncertain. This CDR3 has 13 amino acids. Trimming stripped 0 bases from V and 8 bases from J, with 10 bases between. Germline V gene data show CDR1 as LNHNV and CDR2 as YYDKDF (reference sequence). The CDR3 DNA sequence: TGTGCCACCAGCAGAGATAAGAGCTGGGGCTACACCTTC. Translating gives CATSRDKSWGYTF.

The rearrangement links TRBV6-5 to TRBJ2-1, with unresolved D. The CDR3 is 16 amino acids. Looked up from germline, CDR1 is MNHEY and CDR2 is SVGAGI. The V end was cut by 0 bases, the J end by 4 bases, with 13 bases between. The DNA of the CDR3 is TGTGCCAGCAGTTACTCGAGTGTTTGGAGTTACAATGAGCAGTTCTTC. It codes for CASSYSSVWSYNEQFF.

The chain employs TRBV28 and TRBJ2-7, with 7 bases lining up with TRBD2. CDR3 length equals 13 residues. Germline-derived CDR1 and CDR2 are MDHEN and SYDVKM. Trimming removed 10 bases from V and 2 bases from J; junction bases left unmatched: 8. The CDR3, as DNA: TGTGCCACGCACGGGGGGAGCGCCTACGAGCAGTACTTC. Its translation is CATHGGSAYEQYF.

The chain carries TRBV7-6 and TRBJ2-5, with D perhaps matching TRBD2 (5 bases). CDR1 and CDR2 from the germline V gene are SGHVS and FNYEAQ. V shed 1 base and J shed 5 bases, with 11 bases lying between them. CDR3 length: 14 amino acids. The CDR3 nucleotides read TGTGCCAGCAGCTTAGAAAGGCCGGGGGAGACCCAGTACTTC. Its protein product is CASSLERPGETQYF.

This clone has only a few counts. V and J are TRBV7-7 and TRBJ2-5; TRBD1 matches 10 bases. The CDR3 contains 14 residues. V dropped 5 bases and J dropped 4; count of bases not matched to a gene: 4. Germline CDR1 is SSHAT and CDR2 is FNYEAQ (reference sequence). CDR3 in amino acids: CASSTGTGVETQYF. The CDR3 region has the DNA TGTGCCAGCAGCACCGGGACAGGGGTAGAGACCCAGTACTTC.

The CDR3 loop is CASTMGLAGDTQYF. The CDR3 region has the DNA TGTGCCAGCACCATGGGACTAGCGGGAGATACGCAGTATTTT. V and J are TRBV5-4 and TRBJ2-3; 12 bases align to TRBD2. The CDR3 extends over 14 amino acids. With V trimmed by 6 bases and J by 5 bases, 4 bases remained unmatched. Per the germline V gene, CDR1 is SGHNT and CDR2 is YYREEE (reference sequence). Full variable domain (remainder filled in from reference TRBV5-4 and TRBJ2-3): ETGVTQSPTHLIKTRGQQVTLRCSSQSGHNTVSWYQQALGQGPQFIFQYYREEENGRGNFPPRFSGLQFPNYSSELNVNALELDDSALYLCASTMGLAGDTQYFGPGTRLTVL.

This rearrangement joins TRBV30 to TRBJ2-1, with 7 bases fitting TRBD2. Per the germline V gene, CDR1 is GTSNPN and CDR2 is SVGIG (reference sequence). CDR3 length: 14 amino acids. Losses at the gene ends were 4 bases for V and 5 bases for J; bases not matched to a gene: 8. DNA for the CDR3: TGTGCCTGGATCTTTAGGGGAGGGCACAATGAGCAGTTCTTC. Translated, it gives CAWIFRGGHNEQFF. Full variable domain (remainder filled in from reference TRBV30 and TRBJ2-1): SQTIHQWPATLVQPVGSPLSLECTVEGTSNPNLYWYRQAAGRGLQLLFYSVGIGQISSEVPQNLSASRPQDRQFILSSKKLLLSDSGFYLCAWIFRGGHNEQFFGPGTRLTVL.